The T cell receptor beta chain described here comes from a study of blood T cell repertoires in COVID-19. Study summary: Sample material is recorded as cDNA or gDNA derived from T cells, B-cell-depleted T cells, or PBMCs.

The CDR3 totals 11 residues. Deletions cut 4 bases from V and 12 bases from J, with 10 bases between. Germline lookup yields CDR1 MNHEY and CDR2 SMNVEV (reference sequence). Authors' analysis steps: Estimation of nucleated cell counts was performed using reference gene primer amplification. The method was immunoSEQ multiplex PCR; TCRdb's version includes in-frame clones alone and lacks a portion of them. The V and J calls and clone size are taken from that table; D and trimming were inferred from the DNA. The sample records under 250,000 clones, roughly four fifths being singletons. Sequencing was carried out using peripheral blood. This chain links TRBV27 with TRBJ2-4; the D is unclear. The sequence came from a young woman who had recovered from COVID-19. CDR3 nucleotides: TGTGCCAGCAGTTCTCCTGGCGGTCAGTACTTC. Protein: CASSSPGGQYF.